These 9 T cell receptor beta chains originate from one sample sequenced in a study of memory CD4+ T cells and cytomegalovirus serostatus. The sort gate was single viable CD3+CD4+CD8-CD45RO+ cells for memory CD4+ T cells. Method: immunoSEQ multiplex PCR; TCRdb's copy keeps in-frame clones and lacks some. This table has 61,000 or so clones, around 81% appearing once. Sequenced: memory CD4+ T cells from blood. All receptors derive from an adult in good health and CMV-seronegative. Some clones in this sample may be carry-over from other donors' samples.

The chain uses TRBV18 and TRBJ1-2; the D gene is possibly TRBD1 (6 bases). The CDR3 sequence is 13 residues long. Germline lookup yields CDR1 KGHSH and CDR2 LQKENI. Between the trimmed V and J ends, which lost 5 bases and 2 bases, there was a span of 9 bases. The chain's CDR3 is CASSSGQNYGYTF. The DNA of the CDR3 is TGTGCCAGCTCATCAGGACAGAACTATGGCTACACCTTC.

This chain connects TRBV18 to TRBJ1-1, with D unclear. Trimming cost V 4 bases and J 7 bases, with 16 bases left between them. The CDR3 loop spans 14 amino acids. Per the germline V gene, CDR1 is KGHSH and CDR2 is LQKENI. CDR3 nucleotide sequence: TGTGCCAGCTCACAGGGCAGGCGTAGAGATGAAGCTTTCTTT. Translation: CASSQGRRRDEAFF.

The CDR3 protein is CASSLGFMNTEAFF. The CDR3 DNA sequence: TGTGCCAGCAGCTTGGGGTTCATGAACACTGAAGCTTTCTTT. The rearrangement uses TRBV7-2 and TRBJ1-1; D is unresolved. Deletions cut 3 bases from V and 0 bases from J, with 8 bases between. Germline loops: CDR1 SGHTA, CDR2 FQGNSA. The CDR3 sequence is 14 residues long.

The chain combines TRBV7-2 with TRBJ2-1; 12 nucleotides agree with TRBD2. The V segment lost 2 bases and the J segment 6 bases; nucleotides outside the gene matches: 8. Germline CDR1 reads SGHTA; CDR2 reads FQGNSA. The CDR3 sequence is 17 residues long. This CDR3 reads CASSLFPQGLAGNEQFF. DNA of the CDR3: TGTGCCAGCAGCTTATTTCCCCAGGGACTAGCGGGCAATGAGCAGTTCTTC. Supplemented by reference TRBV7-2 and TRBJ2-1, the full variable domain reads GAGVSQSPSNKVTEKGKDVELRCDPISGHTALYWYRQSLGQGLEFLIYFQGNSAPDKSGLPSDRFSAERTGGSVSTLTIQRTQQEDSAVYLCASSLFPQGLAGNEQFFGPGTRLTVL.

This clone was seen once. V gene TRBV5-5 combines with J gene TRBJ2-7; 10 bases align to TRBD2. Germline CDR1 and CDR2: SGHKS and YYEKEE (reference sequence). There are 15 residues in the CDR3. With 1 base clipped from V and 4 bases from J, the junction kept 5 bases outside the gene matches. The CDR3 sequence is CASSLSTSGTYEQYF. The CDR3 bases are TGTGCCAGCAGCTTGTCCACTAGCGGGACTTACGAGCAGTACTTC.

This chain connects TRBV13 to TRBJ2-3, with D uncertain. This CDR3 is built from 15 residues. Germline-derived CDR1 and CDR2 are PRHDT and FYEKMQ (reference sequence). The germline V and J ends were trimmed by 5 bases and 1 base, with 13 bases remaining between them. CDR3 protein: CASSPRSPRTDTQYF. In DNA, the CDR3 is TGTGCCAGCAGCCCGAGGTCCCCCCGCACAGATACGCAGTATTTT.

This chain links TRBV2 with TRBJ2-7, with a possible D match to TRBD2 (6 bases). V lost 7 bases and J lost 2, with 15 bases in between. The CDR3 is 14 amino acids. Germline values: CDR1 SNHLY, CDR2 FYNNEI. The CDR3 loop is CASNTASATYEQYF. In DNA, the CDR3 is TGTGCCAGCAATACTGCTAGCGCTACCTACGAGCAGTACTTC.

This clone was seen a handful of times. The gene calls are TRBV7-2 and TRBJ2-7; D gene ambiguous. The V end was cut by 4 bases, the J end by 0 bases, with 7 bases between. Germline CDR1 SGHTA, CDR2 FQGNSA. The CDR3 contains 13 residues. CDR3 residues: CASSWQDSYEQYF. Here the CDR3 DNA reads TGTGCCAGCAGCTGGCAGGACTCCTACGAGCAGTACTTC.

A remark on this clone: The same CDR3 can be traced to other DNA sequences in this sample. This chain uses TRBV30 with TRBJ2-4; 7 nucleotides match TRBD2. V shed 0 bases and J 7 bases; nucleotides not matched to a gene: 3. Looked up from germline, CDR1 is GTSNPN and CDR2 is SVGIG (reference sequence). The CDR3 extends over 13 amino acids. CDR3 DNA: TGTGCCTGGAGTGTAAACGGGAGGAACATTCAGTACTTC. Its protein is CAWSVNGRNIQYF.